These T cell receptor beta chains were read from a single sample in a study of blood T cell repertoires in COVID-19. Repertoires were generated with immunoSEQ multiplex PCR, while TCRdb's copy carries only in-frame clones and drops some. The sample has just over 250,000 clones; 80% to 90% are singletons. The sequenced sample consisted of peripheral blood. The receptors originated from a woman aged 50 to 60 with acute or convalescent COVID-19. CDR3s include the opening cysteine and the closing phenylalanine or tryptophan.

j_gene | v_gene | CDR3aa
TRBJ1-6 | TRBV16 | CASSHRGTVLRDSPLHF
TRBJ1-1 | TRBV20-1 | CSASAPVDKDTEAFF
TRBJ2-7 | TRBV9 | CASSVRMGSYEQYF
TRBJ2-7 | TRBV18 | CASSPGLAGVGEQYF
TRBJ1-5 | TRBV27 | CASSLQGANQPQHF
TRBJ2-5 | TRBV14 | CASSQESGIKETQYF
TRBJ1-1 | TRBV28 | CASQSVFNTEAFF
TRBJ1-4 | TRBV6-1 | CASREGTGGEKLFF
TRBJ1-1 | TRBV30 | CAWTDRGANTEAFF
TRBJ1-1 | TRBV28 | CASSLSGANEAFF
TRBJ2-1 | TRBV7-3 | CASSLTSGVYNEQFF
TRBJ1-2 | TRBV19 | CASSIGRWGDYGYTF
TRBJ1-1 | TRBV18 | CASSPSRGNTEAFF
TRBJ1-1 | TRBV2 | CASHSGGVNTEAFF
TRBJ2-3 | TRBV24-1 | CATQAPFGRGRPDTQYF
TRBJ1-2 | TRBV18 | CASSPSRDRANYGYTF
TRBJ2-1 | TRBV7-3 | CASSTPGTSGNEQFF
TRBJ2-1 | TRBV27 | CASSPDRTSGYNEQFF
TRBJ1-3 | TRBV7-8 | CASSSRGPGNTIYF
TRBJ2-7 | TRBV9 | CASSVPGGEQYF
TRBJ2-3 | TRBV7-3 | CASSSGLSTDTQYF
TRBJ2-3 | TRBV10-3 | CAIGPGTSWGGTDTQYF
TRBJ2-2 | TRBV4-2 | CASSQELYTGELFF
TRBJ2-7 | TRBV7-3 | CASSPTGGPTYEQYF
TRBJ1-5 | TRBV7-2 | CASSLDGGDDSNQPQHF
TRBJ1-4 | TRBV5-1 | CASREGQGNEKLFF
TRBJ2-7 | TRBV5-5 | CASSLLASEQYF
TRBJ2-7 | TRBV7-5 | CARSLSGRYEQYF
TRBJ2-7 | TRBV9 | CASSPRRDSYEQYF
TRBJ2-7 | TRBV11-2 | CASSYRTGTVYEQYF
TRBJ2-7 | TRBV7-9 | CASRRGTSGPYEQYF
TRBJ1-5 | TRBV6-5 | CASSPGQAAQPQHF
TRBJ1-6 | TRBV13 | CASSPGTGTSYNSPLHF
TRBJ1-1 | TRBV6-5 | CASSYSSGGADTEAFF
TRBJ2-5 | TRBV3-1/TRBV3-2 | CASSQETSGRRQETQYF
TRBJ1-4 | TRBV5-1 | CASSTGQGATNEKLFF
TRBJ2-1 | TRBV9 | CASSVGGSTDNEQFF
TRBJ2-2 | TRBV7-8 | CASSLSRSLNTGELFF
TRBJ1-2 | TRBV18 | CASSSAGKDYGYTF
TRBJ1-6 | TRBV18 | CASSPRQPNSPLHF
TRBJ1-1 | TRBV18 | CASSLGVLNTEAFF
TRBJ2-1 | TRBV15 | CATSRETSGRLYNEQFF
TRBJ1-1 | TRBV11-2 | CASSFHPGQGRTEAFF
TRBJ1-2 | TRBV5-1 | CASSGTGDYGYTF
TRBJ1-4 | TRBV30 | CAWSVMSSGTRFF
TRBJ1-3 | TRBV14 | CASSPQGDTIYF
TRBJ2-2 | TRBV4-2 | CASSQAHRGLNTGELFF
TRBJ1-1 | TRBV7-9 | CASSAGQGTDTEAFF